This T cell receptor beta chain originates from a study of blood T cell repertoires in COVID-19. For the study at large: Samples came from the United States, Italy and Spain, spanning acute and convalescent COVID-19.

CDR1 and CDR2 (germline): SGHTA, FQGNSA. Trimming pared 3 bases from V and 4 bases from J, leaving 13 bases between. The CDR3 contains 15 residues. In the source study's methods: Researchers report that nucleated cell counts were estimated from reference gene primer amplification. Repertoires were generated with immunoSEQ multiplex PCR, while TCRdb's copy carries only in-frame clones and drops some. Clone size and the V and J calls come from that table; the DNA yielded D and trimming. The table lists 150,000 to 200,000 clones, approximately 92% of them singletons. The chain recombines TRBV7-2 with TRBJ1-5; no definite D call. The source material was peripheral blood. This TCR came from a man aged 50-59 years with acute or convalescent COVID-19. The CDR3 reads CASSFLLNSNQPQHF. The CDR3 bases are TGTGCCAGCAGCTTTCTCCTAAATTCGAATCAGCCCCAGCATTTT.